Following are 5 T cell receptor beta chains from one sample sequenced in a study of blood T cell repertoires in COVID-19. Measured with immunoSEQ multiplex PCR; TCRdb has only the in-frame clones, and not every one. The profile shows roughly 410,000 clones, approximately 91% of them singletons. Sequencing was carried out using peripheral blood. These receptors were obtained from a woman aged 35 to 49 with COVID-19, enrolled during active disease.

The chain is built from TRBV5-1 and TRBJ2-6; possibly TRBD1 for D (5 bases). The CDR3 covers 17 residues. CDR1 and CDR2 from the germline V gene are SGHRS and YFSETQ. V was cut by 4 bases and J by 0 bases, with 14 bases left in between. In DNA, the CDR3 is TGCGCCAGCAGCGCAAATCCGCAGGGCTCTGGGGCCAACGTCCTGACTTTC. It yields the protein CASSANPQGSGANVLTF.

The chain has TRBV7-3 and TRBJ1-2; D remains unclear. Trimming left V 2 bases short and J 3 bases short, with 7 bases between. Germline CDR1 SGHTA, CDR2 FQGTGA. The CDR3 sequence is 13 residues long. The CDR3 coding sequence is TGTGCCAGCAGCTTACATCCGGACTATGGCTACACCTTC. Protein product: CASSLHPDYGYTF. Supplemented by reference TRBV7-3 and TRBJ1-2, the full variable domain reads GAGVSQTPSNKVTEKGKYVELRCDPISGHTALYWYRQSLGQGPEFLIYFQGTGAADDSGLPNDRFFAVRPEGSVSTLKIQRTERGDSAVYLCASSLHPDYGYTFGSGTRLTVV.

This chain uses TRBV5-1 with TRBJ2-7; 8 bases are shared with TRBD1. J gave up 3 bases and V 4 bases, and 9 bases lay outside the gene matches. There are 15 residues in the CDR3. In germline, CDR1 is SGHRS, CDR2 YFSETQ. The CDR3 region is CASSPQGQGNYEQYF. The CDR3 bases are TGCGCCAGCAGCCCCCAAGGACAGGGAAACTACGAGCAGTACTTC. The full variable domain, with the rest looked up from reference TRBV5-1 and TRBJ2-7, is KAGVTQTPRYLIKTRGQQVTLSCSPISGHRSVSWYQQTPGQGLQFLFEYFSETQRNKGNFPGRFSGRQFSNSRSEMNVSTLELGDSALYLCASSPQGQGNYEQYFGPGTRLTVT.

The rearrangement uses TRBV12-3 or TRBV12-4 and TRBJ1-3; D call uncertain. With 7 bases removed from V and 3 bases from J, the gap between germline ends came to 10 bases. The CDR3 loop spans 13 amino acids. In DNA form, the CDR3 reads TGTGCCAGCACGACAAAAAATGGAAACACCATATATTTT. Translated, it gives CASTTKNGNTIYF.

V and J are TRBV28 and TRBJ1-2, with unresolved D. Germline lookup yields CDR1 MDHEN and CDR2 SYDVKM. The CDR3 totals 13 residues. V dropped 3 bases and J dropped 4 bases, with 9 bases sitting between them. DNA for the CDR3: TGTGCCAGCAGTTTCGCACAGAGCTATGGCTACACCTTC. This encodes CASSFAQSYGYTF.